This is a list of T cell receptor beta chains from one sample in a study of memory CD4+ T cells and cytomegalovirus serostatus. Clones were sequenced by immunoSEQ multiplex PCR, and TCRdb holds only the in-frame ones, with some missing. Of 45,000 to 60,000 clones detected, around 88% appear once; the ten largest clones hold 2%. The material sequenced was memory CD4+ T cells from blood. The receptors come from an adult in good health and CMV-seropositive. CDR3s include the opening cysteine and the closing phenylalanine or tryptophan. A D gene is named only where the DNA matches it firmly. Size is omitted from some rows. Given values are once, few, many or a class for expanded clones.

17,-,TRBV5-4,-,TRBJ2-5,CASRMGLSDGYQETQYF,TGTGCCAGCAGGATGGGACTTTCTGACGGGTACCAAGAGACCCAGTACTTC
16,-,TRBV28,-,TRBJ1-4,CASSSLLAPGTMVHIF,TGTGCCAGCAGTTCATTATTAGCTCCCGGGACAATGGTTCATATTTTT
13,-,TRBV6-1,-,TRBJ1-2,CASRQSGVGGYTF,TGTGCCAGCAGACAATCAGGGGTCGGAGGCTACACCTTC
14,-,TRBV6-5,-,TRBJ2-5,CASSPWKRQETQYF,TGTGCCAGCAGCCCCTGGAAGCGGCAAGAGACCCAGTACTTC
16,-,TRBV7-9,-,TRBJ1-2,CASSSSGHGRNYGYTF,TGTGCCAGCAGCTCCTCAGGCCATGGGCGTAACTATGGCTACACCTTC
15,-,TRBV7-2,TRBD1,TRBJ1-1,CASSKGGQMNTEAFF,TGTGCCAGCAGCAAGGGGGGACAGATGAACACTGAAGCTTTCTTT
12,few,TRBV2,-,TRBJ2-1,CASSGEGNEQFF,TGTGCCAGCAGTGGTGAGGGCAATGAGCAGTTCTTC
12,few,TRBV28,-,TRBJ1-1,CASSLATTEAFF,TGTGCCAGCAGTTTGGCGACCACTGAAGCTTTCTTT
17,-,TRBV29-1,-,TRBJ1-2,CSVSTGFEDGANYGYTF,TGCAGCGTCAGTACAGGGTTTGAAGATGGAGCTAACTATGGCTACACCTTC
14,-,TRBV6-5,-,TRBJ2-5,CASSASRGQETQYF,TGTGCCAGCAGTGCTTCCAGGGGCCAAGAGACCCAGTACTTC
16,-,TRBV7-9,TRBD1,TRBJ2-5,CASSVDRGSRGETQYF,TGTGCCAGCAGCGTCGACAGGGGGTCGAGAGGGGAGACCCAGTACTTC
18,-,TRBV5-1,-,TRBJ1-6,CASSWDWQQPTRNSPLHF,TGCGCCAGCAGCTGGGATTGGCAGCAGCCTACAAGGAATTCACCCCTCCACTTT
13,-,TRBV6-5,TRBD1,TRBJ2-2,CASRGTGTGELFF,TGTGCCAGCAGGGGGACAGGGACCGGGGAGCTGTTTTTT
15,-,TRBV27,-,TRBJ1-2,CASSLDDPSNYGYTF,TGTGCCAGCAGTTTGGACGATCCTTCTAACTATGGCTACACCTTC
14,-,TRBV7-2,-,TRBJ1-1,CASSSIRGRTEAFF,TGTGCCAGCAGCTCCATCCGCGGACGCACTGAAGCTTTCTTT
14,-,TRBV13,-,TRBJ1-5,CASSLGESSQPQHF,TGTGCCAGCAGCTTAGGGGAATCAAGTCAGCCCCAGCATTTT
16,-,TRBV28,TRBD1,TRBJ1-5,CASSFWGQGEGQPQHF,TGTGCCAGCAGTTTCTGGGGACAGGGAGAAGGACAGCCCCAGCATTTT
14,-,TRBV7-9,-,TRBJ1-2,CASSLISGSYGYTF,TGTGCCAGCAGCTTAATTTCAGGAAGCTATGGCTACACCTTC
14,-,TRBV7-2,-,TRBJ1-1,CASSFGPGNTEAFF,TGTGCCAGCAGCTTTGGACCCGGGAACACTGAAGCTTTCTTT
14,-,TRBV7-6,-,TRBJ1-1,CASSLVTGDTEAFF,TGTGCCAGCAGCTTAGTAACTGGGGACACTGAAGCTTTCTTT
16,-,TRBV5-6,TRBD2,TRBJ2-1,CASGGRTSGRVNEQFF,TGTGCCAGCGGAGGGCGGACTAGCGGGAGGGTTAATGAGCAGTTCTTC
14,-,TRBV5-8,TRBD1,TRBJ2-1,CASSLRTGGNEQFF,TGTGCCAGCAGCCTACGGACAGGGGGCAATGAGCAGTTCTTC
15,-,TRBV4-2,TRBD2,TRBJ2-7,CASSLSGDSSYEQYF,TGTGCCAGCAGCCTTAGCGGGGATAGCTCCTACGAGCAGTACTTC
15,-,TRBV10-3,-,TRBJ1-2,CAISERASGSSGYTF,TGTGCCATCAGTGAGAGAGCCTCGGGGTCGTCTGGCTACACCTTC
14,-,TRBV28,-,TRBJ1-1,CASRGRGRNTEAFF,TGTGCCAGCAGGGGACGTGGGAGGAACACTGAAGCTTTCTTT
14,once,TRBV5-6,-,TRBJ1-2,CASSFYRAGYGYTF,TGTGCCAGCAGCTTTTACAGGGCCGGCTATGGCTACACCTTC
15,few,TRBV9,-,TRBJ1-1,CASSAELKVDTEAFF,TGTGCCAGCAGCGCGGAATTAAAGGTAGACACTGAAGCTTTCTTT
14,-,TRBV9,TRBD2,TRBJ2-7,CASSATLAGIEQYF,TGTGCCAGCAGCGCAACCCTAGCGGGGATCGAGCAGTACTTC
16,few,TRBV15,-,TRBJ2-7,CATSRGGRGAAGEQYF,TGTGCCACCAGCAGGGGGGGACGAGGGGCGGCGGGCGAGCAGTACTTC
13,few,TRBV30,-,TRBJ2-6,CAWSKTGANVLTF,TGTGCCTGGAGTAAAACTGGGGCCAACGTCCTGACTTTC
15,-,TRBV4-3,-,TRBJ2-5,CASSPRWGYQETQYF,TGCGCCAGCAGCCCCAGGTGGGGATATCAAGAGACCCAGTACTTC
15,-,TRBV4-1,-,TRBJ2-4,CASSQETRGGGIQYF,TGCGCCAGCAGCCAAGAAACTAGGGGGGGAGGCATTCAGTACTTC
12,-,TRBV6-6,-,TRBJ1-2,CASSYGPYGYTF,TGTGCCAGCAGTTACGGTCCCTATGGCTACACCTTC
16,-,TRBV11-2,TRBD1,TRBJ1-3,CASSFRQGESLDTIYF,TGTGCCAGCAGCTTTCGACAGGGGGAGTCATTGGACACCATATATTTT
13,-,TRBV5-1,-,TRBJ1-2,CASSQGAHYGYTF,TGCGCCAGCAGTCAGGGTGCGCACTATGGCTACACCTTC
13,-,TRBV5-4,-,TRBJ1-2,CASSRDGNYGYTF,TGTGCCAGCAGCCGGGACGGCAACTATGGCTACACCTTC
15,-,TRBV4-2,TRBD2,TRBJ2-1,CASSRGGARENEQFF,TGTGCCAGCAGCCGGGGCGGGGCGCGGGAGAATGAGCAGTTCTTC
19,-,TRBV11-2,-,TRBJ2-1,CASSRIRQSGIASYNEQFF,TGTGCCAGCAGCAGAATCCGACAGAGTGGTATCGCCTCCTACAATGAGCAGTTCTTC
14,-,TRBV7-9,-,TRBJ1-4,CASSFSGGREKLFF,TGTGCCAGCAGCTTTTCTGGGGGGAGAGAAAAACTGTTTTTT
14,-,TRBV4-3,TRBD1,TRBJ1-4,CASSSGQGREKLFF,TGCGCCAGCAGCTCGGGACAGGGTCGAGAAAAACTGTTTTTT
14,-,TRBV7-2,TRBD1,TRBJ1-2,CASSTGTGVYGYTF,TGTGCCAGCAGCACCGGGACAGGGGTCTATGGCTACACCTTC